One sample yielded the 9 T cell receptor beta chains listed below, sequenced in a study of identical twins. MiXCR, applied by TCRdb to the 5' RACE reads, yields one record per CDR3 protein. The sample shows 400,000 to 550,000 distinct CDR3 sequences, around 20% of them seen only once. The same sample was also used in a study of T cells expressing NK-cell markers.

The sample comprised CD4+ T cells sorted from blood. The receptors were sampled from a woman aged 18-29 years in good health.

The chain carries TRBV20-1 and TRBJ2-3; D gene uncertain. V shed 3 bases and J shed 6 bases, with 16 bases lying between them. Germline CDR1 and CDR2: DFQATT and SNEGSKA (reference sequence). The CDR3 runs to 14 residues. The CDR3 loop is CSASGFRSADTQYF. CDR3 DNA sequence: TGCAGTGCTAGTGGTTTCAGATCGGCGGATACGCAGTATTTT.

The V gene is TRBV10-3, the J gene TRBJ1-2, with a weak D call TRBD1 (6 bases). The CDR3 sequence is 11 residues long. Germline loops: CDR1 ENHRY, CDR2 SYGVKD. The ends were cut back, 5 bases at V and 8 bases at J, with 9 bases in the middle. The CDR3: CAISFGQGYTF. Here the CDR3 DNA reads TGTGCCATCAGTTTCGGACAGGGCTACACCTTC.

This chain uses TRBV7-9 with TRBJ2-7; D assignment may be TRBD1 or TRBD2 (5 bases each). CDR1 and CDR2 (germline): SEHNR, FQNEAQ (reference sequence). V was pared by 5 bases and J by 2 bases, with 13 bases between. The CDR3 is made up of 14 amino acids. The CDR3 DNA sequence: TGTGCCAGCAGCCCGCTTGGGACCCCCTACGAGCAGTACTTC. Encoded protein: CASSPLGTPYEQYF.

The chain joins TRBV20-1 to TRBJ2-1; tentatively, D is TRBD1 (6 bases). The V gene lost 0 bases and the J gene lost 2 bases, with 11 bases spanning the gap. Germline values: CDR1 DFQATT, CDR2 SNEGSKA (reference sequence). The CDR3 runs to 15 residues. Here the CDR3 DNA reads TGCAGTGCTAGAGATCGAGCAGGGGCCTACAATGAGCAGTTCTTC. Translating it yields CSARDRAGAYNEQFF.

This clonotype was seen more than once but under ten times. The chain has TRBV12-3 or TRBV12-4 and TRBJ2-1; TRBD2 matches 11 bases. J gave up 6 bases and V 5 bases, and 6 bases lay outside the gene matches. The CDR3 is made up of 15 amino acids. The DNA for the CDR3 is TGTGCCAGCAGTCAACAGACTAGCGGGATCAATGAGCAGTTCTTC. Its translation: CASSQQTSGINEQFF.

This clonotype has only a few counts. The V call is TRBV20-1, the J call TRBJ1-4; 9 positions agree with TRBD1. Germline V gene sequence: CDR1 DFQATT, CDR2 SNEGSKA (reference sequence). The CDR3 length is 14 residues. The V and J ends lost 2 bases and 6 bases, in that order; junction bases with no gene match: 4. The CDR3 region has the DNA TGCAGTGCTAGACCGGGGACAGGGTATGAAAAACTGTTTTTT. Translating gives CSARPGTGYEKLFF.

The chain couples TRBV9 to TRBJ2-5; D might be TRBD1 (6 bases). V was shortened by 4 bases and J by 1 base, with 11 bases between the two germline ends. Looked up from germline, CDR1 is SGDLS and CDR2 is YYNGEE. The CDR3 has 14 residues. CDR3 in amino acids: CASSKQGAQETQYF. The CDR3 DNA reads TGTGCCAGCAGCAAACAGGGTGCCCAAGAGACCCAGTACTTC.

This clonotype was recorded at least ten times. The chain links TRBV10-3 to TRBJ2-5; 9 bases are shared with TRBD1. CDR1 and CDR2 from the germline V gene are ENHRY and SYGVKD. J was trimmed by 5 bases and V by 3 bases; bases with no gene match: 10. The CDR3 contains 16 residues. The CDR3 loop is CAISDIGQGSQETQYF. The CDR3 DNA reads TGTGCCATCAGTGATATTGGACAGGGGTCCCAGGAGACCCAGTACTTC.

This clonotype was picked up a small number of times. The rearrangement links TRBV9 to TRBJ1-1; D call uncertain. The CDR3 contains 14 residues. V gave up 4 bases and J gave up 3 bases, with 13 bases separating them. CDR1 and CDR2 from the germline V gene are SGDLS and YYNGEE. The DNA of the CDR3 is TGTGCCAGCAGCAGAGACCTTGGCGACACTGAAGCTTTCTTT. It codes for CASSRDLGDTEAFF.